The rows below give T cell receptor beta chains drawn from one sample of a study of T cell responses to AZD1222 COVID-19 vaccine. Libraries were prepared by immunoSEQ multiplex PCR; TCRdb keeps only in-frame clonotypes and omits some of them. The sample has about 100,000 clones; 92% are singletons. The starting material was peripheral blood, obtained 28 days after the second AZD1222 dose. The source of these receptors is an adult who received the AZD1222 COVID-19 vaccine. The CDR3 runs from the conserved cysteine through the conserved F or W. The D gene is left open where the match is weak. Rows give clone size only sometimes, using once, few, many, or a class for an expanded clone.

J gene: TRBJ1-1
V gene: TRBV6-5
clone size: .
D gene: TRBD1
CDR3 DNA: TGTGCCAGCAGGACACGGACAGGGATCGGAGCTTTCTTT
CDR3 protein: CASRTRTGIGAFF

J gene: TRBJ1-2
V gene: TRBV12-3/TRBV12-4
clone size: .
D gene: .
CDR3 DNA: TGTGCCAGCAGTTTGCCCGGCTATGGCTACACCTTC
CDR3 protein: CASSLPGYGYTF

J gene: TRBJ1-2
V gene: TRBV4-1
clone size: .
D gene: .
CDR3 DNA: TGCGCCAGCAGCCAAGATCAGTCGGGGTTTGGTGGCTACACCTTC
CDR3 protein: CASSQDQSGFGGYTF

J gene: TRBJ1-6
V gene: TRBV11-2
clone size: .
D gene: .
CDR3 DNA: TGTGCCAGCAGCTTAGGATGGGATTCACCCCTCCACTTT
CDR3 protein: CASSLGWDSPLHF

J gene: TRBJ1-5
V gene: TRBV7-2
clone size: .
D gene: .
CDR3 DNA: TGTGCCAGCAGCGACGGAGGACCTCAGCCCCAGCATTTT
CDR3 protein: CASSDGGPQPQHF

J gene: TRBJ2-1
V gene: TRBV11-2
clone size: .
D gene: .
CDR3 DNA: TGTGCCAGCAGCTTAGATCCTTGGGGGTACAATGAGCAGTTCTTC
CDR3 protein: CASSLDPWGYNEQFF

J gene: TRBJ2-7
V gene: TRBV7-6
clone size: .
D gene: .
CDR3 DNA: TGTGCCAGCAGCTTAGTCTCGGCCCCGGGGGAGCAGTACTTC
CDR3 protein: CASSLVSAPGEQYF

J gene: TRBJ2-2
V gene: TRBV7-8
clone size: .
D gene: .
CDR3 DNA: TGTGCCAGCAGCTTAATTGCAGGGGGGTCCGGGGAGCTGTTTTTT
CDR3 protein: CASSLIAGGSGELFF

J gene: TRBJ1-6
V gene: TRBV9
clone size: once
D gene: .
CDR3 DNA: TGTGCCAGCAGCGTAGCATGGGGATCTAATTCACCCCTCCACTTT
CDR3 protein: CASSVAWGSNSPLHF

J gene: TRBJ2-1
V gene: TRBV2
clone size: once
D gene: .
CDR3 DNA: TGTGCCAGCAGTGAATTTCGCAGGGAAGGGGGTGAGCAGTTCTTC
CDR3 protein: CASSEFRREGGEQFF

J gene: TRBJ1-2
V gene: TRBV18
clone size: once
D gene: .
CDR3 DNA: TGTGCCAGCTCACCACGGGGGCGTCAATATGGCTACACCTTC
CDR3 protein: CASSPRGRQYGYTF

J gene: TRBJ1-6
V gene: TRBV25-1
clone size: .
D gene: .
CDR3 DNA: TGTGCCAGCAGTGAACAGGGCCCCAGTAATTCACCCCTCCACTTT
CDR3 protein: CASSEQGPSNSPLHF

J gene: TRBJ2-1
V gene: TRBV28
clone size: .
D gene: .
CDR3 DNA: TGTGCCAGCAGAGGATCGGCTAGAGTTAGGGATGAGCAGTTCTTC
CDR3 protein: CASRGSARVRDEQFF

J gene: TRBJ1-1
V gene: TRBV4-1
clone size: .
D gene: .
CDR3 DNA: TGCGCCAGCAGCCACCTAACGGGGAACACTGAAGCTTTCTTT
CDR3 protein: CASSHLTGNTEAFF

J gene: TRBJ1-1
V gene: TRBV9
clone size: once
D gene: .
CDR3 DNA: TGTGCCAGCAGCGTAGATAAGGGGGTTACTGAAGCTTTCTTT
CDR3 protein: CASSVDKGVTEAFF

J gene: TRBJ1-2
V gene: TRBV2
clone size: .
D gene: .
CDR3 DNA: TGTGCCAGCAGTGAAAGGGCAGGGACTAACTATGGCTACACCTTC
CDR3 protein: CASSERAGTNYGYTF

J gene: TRBJ1-5
V gene: TRBV11-2
clone size: .
D gene: .
CDR3 DNA: TGTGCCAGCAGCCGCGAGGGTCAGCCCCAGCATTTT
CDR3 protein: CASSREGQPQHF

J gene: TRBJ2-1
V gene: TRBV12-2
clone size: .
D gene: .
CDR3 DNA: TGTGCTCCGGGGCTAGCGGGAGGAGACTCACACATCGCCAATGAGCAGTTCTTC
CDR3 protein: CAPGLAGGDSHIANEQFF

J gene: TRBJ1-1
V gene: TRBV5-6
clone size: .
D gene: .
CDR3 DNA: TGTGCCAGCGGCCAGGGTCATCGTAGGGCGACTGAAGCTTTCTTT
CDR3 protein: CASGQGHRRATEAFF

J gene: TRBJ2-1
V gene: TRBV2
clone size: .
D gene: .
CDR3 DNA: TGTGCCAGCACCAAGAACAATGAGCAGTTCTTC
CDR3 protein: CASTKNNEQFF

J gene: TRBJ2-7
V gene: TRBV5-4
clone size: .
D gene: .
CDR3 DNA: TGTGCCAGCAGCTTTAGTGGTGGGTACGAGCAGTACTTC
CDR3 protein: CASSFSGGYEQYF

J gene: TRBJ2-1
V gene: TRBV6-6
clone size: .
D gene: .
CDR3 DNA: TGTGCCAGCAGTAACCCACTAACTTTAGTCAATGAGCAGTTCTTC
CDR3 protein: CASSNPLTLVNEQFF

J gene: TRBJ2-7
V gene: TRBV27
clone size: .
D gene: .
CDR3 DNA: TGTGCCAGCAGCCCGTCTTCCAAGAGCTCCTACGAGCAGTACTTC
CDR3 protein: CASSPSSKSSYEQYF

J gene: TRBJ2-7
V gene: TRBV6-5
clone size: .
D gene: .
CDR3 DNA: TGTGCCAGCACCAAGGGGACATTCCTCTACGAGCAGTACTTC
CDR3 protein: CASTKGTFLYEQYF

J gene: TRBJ2-1
V gene: TRBV6-5
clone size: .
D gene: TRBD2
CDR3 DNA: TGTGCCAGCAGATTAGCGGGAAGCTCCTACAATGAGCAGTTCTTC
CDR3 protein: CASRLAGSSYNEQFF

J gene: TRBJ1-4
V gene: TRBV7-2
clone size: .
D gene: .
CDR3 DNA: TGTGCCAGCAGTTCGTTTGGGGCCCGTGCGGAAAAACTGTTTTTT
CDR3 protein: CASSSFGARAEKLFF

J gene: TRBJ1-5
V gene: TRBV2
clone size: few
D gene: .
CDR3 DNA: TGTGCCAGCAGTTACCTACAGGGAAGCAATCAGCCCCAGCATTTT
CDR3 protein: CASSYLQGSNQPQHF

J gene: TRBJ1-6
V gene: TRBV7-6
clone size: .
D gene: .
CDR3 DNA: TGTGCCAGCAGCTTAAGACAGCCCTATAATTCACCCCTCCACTTT
CDR3 protein: CASSLRQPYNSPLHF

J gene: TRBJ1-5
V gene: TRBV6-5
clone size: .
D gene: .
CDR3 DNA: TGTGCCAGCAGTTACGGGCGGGGAGGCAATCAGCCCCAGCATTTT
CDR3 protein: CASSYGRGGNQPQHF